Each of the 18 T cell receptor beta chains below was sequenced from the same sample in a study of CD8+ T cells in alopecia areata. As to treatment: oral pan-JAK inhibitor, 5-10 mg twice daily. Extracted from the samples, RNA was reverse transcribed into cDNA to serve as the sequencing template. TCRdb's table, derived via immunoSEQ multiplex PCR, lists solely in-frame clones and lacks some. The repertoire holds approximately 210,000 clones, with roughly 60% as singletons. Sequences were derived from CD4+ T cells sorted from blood, sampled at week 24, from a patient treated with tofacitinib. Receptor source: a human donor with alopecia areata.

The rearrangement joins TRBV5-1 to TRBJ2-1; 9 bases match TRBD2. CDR1 is SGHRS and CDR2 is YFSETQ in the germline V gene. Trimming took 3 bases from V and 0 from J; bases not matched to a gene: 13. This CDR3 is 19 amino acids long. The CDR3, as DNA: TGCGCCAGCAGCTCCGCCGGGGCTAGCGGGGTTAGCTCCTACAATGAGCAGTTCTTC. Its protein is CASSSAGASGVSSYNEQFF.

This clone was counted only a few times. The rearrangement links TRBV18 to TRBJ1-5; 9 bases are a match to TRBD1. Germline values: CDR1 KGHSH, CDR2 LQKENI. V trimming: 3 bases; J trimming: 2 bases; junction bases outside the gene matches: 5. The CDR3 has 16 amino acids. As DNA, the CDR3 is TGTGCCAGCTCACCCGACAGGGGGAAGGGCAATCAGCCCCAGCATTTT. Translated: CASSPDRGKGNQPQHF.

The gene calls are TRBV7-8 and TRBJ2-7, with D possibly called TRBD1 or TRBD2 (5 bases each). The V end was cut by 5 bases, the J end by 12 bases, with 20 bases between. Germline values: CDR1 SGHVS, CDR2 FQNEAQ. The CDR3 has 13 residues. Here the CDR3 reads CASSDFGTVTRYF. The CDR3 DNA sequence: TGTGCCAGCAGCGATTTCGGGACCGTCACGCGGTACTTC.

This clone appeared a single time. Other DNA sequences in the same sample also yield this CDR3. The rearrangement uses TRBV30 and TRBJ2-5; the D is unclear. Trimming left V 0 bases short and J 5 bases short, with 4 bases between. The CDR3 length is 11 residues. CDR1 is GTSNPN and CDR2 is SVGIG in the germline V gene (reference sequence). The CDR3 region is CAWSVRETQYF. CDR3 nucleotides: TGTGCCTGGAGTGTACGTGAGACCCAGTACTTC.

The rearrangement uses TRBV5-1 and TRBJ1-2; no definite D call. This CDR3 is built from 13 residues. The V end was cut by 3 bases, the J end by 6 bases, with 12 bases between. Looked up from germline, CDR1 is SGHRS and CDR2 is YFSETQ. The CDR3 protein is CASSSGGGDGYTF. The CDR3 bases are TGCGCCAGCAGCTCCGGAGGTGGAGATGGCTACACCTTC.

The chain employs TRBV4-3 and TRBJ1-2; 9 bases are shared with TRBD1. The CDR3 extends over 13 amino acids. From germline, CDR1 is LGHNA and CDR2 YSLEER. Trimming at V came to 5 bases and at J to 11 bases, leaving 9 bases not matched to a gene. The CDR3 nucleotides are TGCGCCAGCAGCGCCACAGGGGGCCGAGGGTACACCTTC. Translated, it gives CASSATGGRGYTF.

A few counts support this clone. The chain recombines TRBV14 with TRBJ2-1, with D hard to call. CDR3 size: 13 residues. The germline V gene encodes CDR1 SGHDN and CDR2 FVKESK. The V end lost 5 bases, the J end lost 6 bases, and 11 bases lay between the germline ends. CDR3 in DNA: TGTGCCAGCAGCATCGGACCAATCAATGAGCAGTTCTTC. It yields the protein CASSIGPINEQFF.

The chain recombines TRBV5-5 with TRBJ2-3, with 12 nucleotides matching TRBD2. The CDR3 covers 15 residues. The germline V gene has CDR1 SGHKS and CDR2 YYEKEE (reference sequence). The V gene end was trimmed by 9 bases and the J gene end by 3 bases; junction bases not matched to a gene: 8. The CDR3 region is CATRTSGVLTDTQYF. CDR3 bases: TGTGCCACTAGGACTAGCGGGGTATTGACAGATACGCAGTATTTT.

V is TRBV5-1 and J is TRBJ2-7; 7 bases agree with TRBD2. The ends lost 5 bases at V and 3 bases at J; junction bases unmatched: 11. The germline V gene encodes CDR1 SGHRS and CDR2 YFSETQ. The CDR3 extends over 15 amino acids. The CDR3 region has the DNA TGCGCCAGCAGGACCATAGCGGGTACAATCTACGAGCAGTACTTC. Protein: CASRTIAGTIYEQYF.

In this sample, this clone turned up a few times. The sample carries other DNA sequences with the same CDR3. The chain combines TRBV2 with TRBJ2-7, with TRBD1 matching 11 bases. The CDR3 extends over 13 amino acids. V gave up 6 bases and J gave up 4 bases; unmatched junction bases: 2. Germline-derived CDR1 and CDR2 are SNHLY and FYNNEI. This CDR3 reads CASRGQGAYEQYF. The DNA of the CDR3 is TGTGCCAGCAGAGGACAGGGGGCTTACGAGCAGTACTTC.

This chain joins TRBV6-5 and TRBJ1-2; 7 positions agree with TRBD1. V shed 6 bases, J shed 8 bases, and the junction held 9 bases outside the gene matches. CDR1 is MNHEY, CDR2 SVGAGI, per germline. The CDR3 has 13 amino acids. CDR3 region: CASREQGRYGYTF. The CDR3 coding sequence is TGTGCCAGCAGGGAACAGGGGAGGTACGGCTACACCTTC.

This clone showed up just once. This rearrangement joins TRBV15 to TRBJ1-1, with 8 bases aligning to TRBD1. This CDR3 region has 14 residues. CDR1 is LNHNV and CDR2 is YYDKDF in the germline V gene (reference sequence). Trimming cost V 4 bases and J 4 bases; bases outside gene matches: 5. CDR3 loop: CATSKQGVGTEAFF. The CDR3 DNA reads as TGTGCCACCAGCAAACAGGGGGTGGGCACTGAAGCTTTCTTT.

V is TRBV4-3 and J is TRBJ1-2; D perhaps matches TRBD1 (5 bases). The CDR3 sequence is 16 residues long. Germline assignment: CDR1 LGHNA and CDR2 YSLEER. V lost 0 bases to trimming and J lost 8 bases, with 19 bases between them. Here the CDR3 reads CASSQDGTGLVFGYTF. The CDR3 DNA follows: TGCGCCAGCAGCCAAGATGGTACGGGGCTCGTGTTCGGCTACACCTTC.

The J gene is TRBJ2-7, the V gene TRBV5-1; no definite D call. This CDR3 region has 13 residues. Trimming removed 3 bases from V and 6 bases from J, with 13 bases in between. Germline CDR1 is SGHRS and CDR2 is YFSETQ. Here the CDR3 DNA reads TGCGCCAGCAGCTCCCCCGAAAGGCGCGAGCAGTACTTC. Amino acid sequence: CASSSPERREQYF.

This chain connects TRBV29-1 to TRBJ2-5; 7 bases match TRBD1. Germline lookup yields CDR1 SQVTM and CDR2 ANQGSEA. V trimming: 4 bases; J trimming: 5 bases; junction bases outside the gene matches: 4. The CDR3 spans 12 residues. The DNA for the CDR3 is TGCAGCGTTGTCGAGGGGGCCGAGACCCAGTACTTC. Translated, it gives CSVVEGAETQYF.

The sample holds a few counts of this clone. The chain links TRBV29-1 to TRBJ2-7, with D maybe TRBD2 (6 bases). The V end was cut by 4 bases, the J end by 6 bases, with 13 bases between. This CDR3 contains 12 residues. CDR1 is SQVTM, CDR2 ANQGSEA, per germline. CDR3 DNA: TGCAGCGTTGGTGGGGGGTTTCGCGAGCAGTACTTC. It encodes CSVGGGFREQYF.

This chain joins TRBV30 and TRBJ2-7; 9 nucleotides agree with TRBD2. J was trimmed by 7 bases and V by 4 bases; bases with no gene match: 14. The CDR3 sequence is 15 residues long. Germline values: CDR1 GTSNPN, CDR2 SVGIG (reference sequence). The CDR3 is CAWMSLAGQGDEQYF. Written as DNA, the CDR3 is TGTGCCTGGATGAGTCTAGCGGGGCAGGGGGATGAGCAGTACTTC.

The rearrangement joins TRBV7-6 to TRBJ1-5; no firm D call. There are 14 residues in the CDR3. CDR1 is SGHVS and CDR2 is FNYEAQ in the germline V gene. With 1 base removed from V and 4 bases from J, the gap between germline ends came to 8 bases. The CDR3 reads CASSLDRVNQPQHF. CDR3 sequence (DNA): TGTGCCAGCAGCTTAGACAGAGTTAATCAGCCCCAGCATTTT.